The 5 T cell receptor beta chains below were found in one sample sequenced in a study of blood T cell repertoires in COVID-19. The assay was immunoSEQ multiplex PCR, and TCRdb's table has in-frame clones only and misses some. The table records 200,000 to 300,000 clones, about 82% of them present only once. Sequencing was performed on PBMCs or T cells enriched from blood (not recorded which). Receptors were obtained from a woman in her fifties or sixties with acute COVID-19.

J is TRBJ1-5 and V is TRBV1; no check of the table's D call, TRBD1, against the DNA was made. TRBV1 is a pseudogene. The CDR3 covers 18 residues. The CDR3 loop is CTSSHLTGTGGSNQPQHF. The CDR3 DNA sequence: TGCACCAGCAGCCATCTGACCGGGACAGGGGGGAGCAATCAGCCCCAGCATTTT.

The chain links TRBV30 to TRBJ2-3; 7 positions match TRBD2. Germline-derived CDR1 and CDR2 are GTSNPN and SVGIG (reference sequence). CDR3 length: 14 residues. V lost 2 bases and J lost 0; bases outside the gene matches: 2. CDR3 sequence reads: CAWSLGGSTDTQYF. The CDR3 coding sequence is TGTGCCTGGAGTCTGGGGGGGAGCACAGATACGCAGTATTTT.

The chain is built from TRBV23-1 and TRBJ1-3; D is undetermined. TRBV23-1 is designated an ORF whose function remains uncertain. V was trimmed by 1 base and J by 0 bases, leaving 13 bases between them. This CDR3 contains 17 residues. CDR3 loop: CASSQYCTSPSGNTIYF. For the CDR3, the DNA is TGCGCCAGCAGTCAATATTGTACGAGCCCCTCTGGAAACACCATATATTTT.

The chain couples TRBV7-2 to TRBJ1-2, with TRBD1 matching over 8 bases. This CDR3 comprises 16 residues. Germline V lookup: CDR1 SGHTA, CDR2 FQGNSA. The J segment lost 3 bases and the V segment lost 5 bases, leaving 11 bases of the junction unmatched. The CDR3 nucleotides are TGTGCCAGCAGCGCCAACGGACAGGGAACGGACTATGGCTACACCTTC. Protein: CASSANGQGTDYGYTF.

The chain couples TRBV2 to TRBJ1-5; a possible D gene is TRBD1 (5 bases). The ends were cut back, 6 bases at V and 10 bases at J, with 16 bases in the middle. This CDR3 contains 13 residues. Germline V lookup: CDR1 SNHLY, CDR2 FYNNEI. CDR3 amino acids: CASRRPGKTPQHF. The CDR3 nucleotides are TGTGCCAGCAGGAGGCCAGGGAAAACCCCCCAGCATTTT.